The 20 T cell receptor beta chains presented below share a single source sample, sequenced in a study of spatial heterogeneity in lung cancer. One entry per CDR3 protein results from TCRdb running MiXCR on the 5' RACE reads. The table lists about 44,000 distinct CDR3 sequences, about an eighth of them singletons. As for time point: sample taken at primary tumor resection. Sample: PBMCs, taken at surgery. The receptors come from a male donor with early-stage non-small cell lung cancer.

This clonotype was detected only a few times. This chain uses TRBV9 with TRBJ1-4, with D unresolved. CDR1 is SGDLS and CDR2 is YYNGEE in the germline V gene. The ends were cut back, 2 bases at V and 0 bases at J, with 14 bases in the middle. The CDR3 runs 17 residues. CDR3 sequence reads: CASSVGRSPATNEKLFF. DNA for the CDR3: TGTGCCAGCAGCGTGGGCAGGAGCCCTGCAACTAATGAAAAACTGTTTTTT.

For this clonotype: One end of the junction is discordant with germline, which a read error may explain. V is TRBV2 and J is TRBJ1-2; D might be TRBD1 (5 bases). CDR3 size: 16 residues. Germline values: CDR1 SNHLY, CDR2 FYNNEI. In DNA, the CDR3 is TGTGCCAGCGGTGATTGGGGCCTTCCCGGGGGCTATGGCTACACCTTC. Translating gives CASGDWGLPGGYGYTF.

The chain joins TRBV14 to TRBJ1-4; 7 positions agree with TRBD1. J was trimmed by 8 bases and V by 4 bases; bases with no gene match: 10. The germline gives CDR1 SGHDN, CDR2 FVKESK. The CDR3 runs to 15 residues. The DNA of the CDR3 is TGTGCCAGCAGCCCCTCAGGGGGTCTTGGCGAAAAACTGTTTTTT. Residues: CASSPSGGLGEKLFF.

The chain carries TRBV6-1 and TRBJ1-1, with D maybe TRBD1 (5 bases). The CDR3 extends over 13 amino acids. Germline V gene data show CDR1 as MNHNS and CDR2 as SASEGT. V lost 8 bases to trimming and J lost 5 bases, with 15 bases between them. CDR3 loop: CASPRGRETEAFF. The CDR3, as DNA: TGTGCCAGCCCTCGAGGCAGGGAAACTGAAGCTTTCTTT.

The CDR3 here is CASSAGVAEQFF. The DNA for the CDR3 is TGTGCCAGCAGCGCCGGGGTCGCTGAGCAGTTCTTC. V and J are TRBV7-2 and TRBJ2-1; a weak D match, TRBD2 (5 bases). The V gene lost 5 bases and the J gene lost 9 bases, with 11 bases spanning the gap. CDR3 length equals 12 residues. In germline, CDR1 is SGHTA, CDR2 FQGNSA. The full variable domain, its missing parts supplied by reference TRBV7-2 and TRBJ2-1, is GAGVSQSPSNKVTEKGKDVELRCDPISGHTALYWYRQSLGQGLEFLIYFQGNSAPDKSGLPSDRFSAERTGGSVSTLTIQRTQQEDSAVYLCASSAGVAEQFFGPGTRLTVL.

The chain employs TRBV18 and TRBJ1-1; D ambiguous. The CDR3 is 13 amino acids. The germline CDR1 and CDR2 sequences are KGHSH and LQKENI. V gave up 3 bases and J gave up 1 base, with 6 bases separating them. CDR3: CASSPSQNTEAFF. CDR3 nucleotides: TGTGCCAGCTCACCCTCACAGAACACTGAAGCTTTCTTT.

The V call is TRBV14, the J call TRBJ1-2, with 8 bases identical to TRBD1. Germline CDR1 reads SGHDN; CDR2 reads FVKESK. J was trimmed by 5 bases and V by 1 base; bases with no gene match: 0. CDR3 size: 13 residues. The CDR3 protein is CASSQGTGYGYTF. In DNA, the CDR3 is TGTGCCAGCAGCCAAGGGACAGGGTATGGCTACACCTTC.

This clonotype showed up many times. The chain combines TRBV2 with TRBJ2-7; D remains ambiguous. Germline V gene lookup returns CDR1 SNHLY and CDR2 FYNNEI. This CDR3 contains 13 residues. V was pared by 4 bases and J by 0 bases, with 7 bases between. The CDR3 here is CASSGGVSYEQYF. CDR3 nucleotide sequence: TGTGCCAGCAGTGGGGGTGTCTCCTACGAGCAGTACTTC. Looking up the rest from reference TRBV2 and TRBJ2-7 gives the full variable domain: EPEVTQTPSHQVTQMGQEVILRCVPISNHLYFYWYRQILGQKVEFLVSFYNNEISEKSEIFDDQFSVERPDGSNFTLKIRSTKLEDSAMYFCASSGGVSYEQYFGPGTRLTVT.

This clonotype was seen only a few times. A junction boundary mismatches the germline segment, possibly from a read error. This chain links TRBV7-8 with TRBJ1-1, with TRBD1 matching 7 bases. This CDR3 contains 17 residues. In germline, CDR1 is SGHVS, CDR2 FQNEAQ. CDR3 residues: CASSLEESRQGSRSGSF. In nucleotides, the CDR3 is TGTGCCAGCAGCTTAGAAGAGTCGCGACAGGGATCGAGAAGTGGGAGCTTT.

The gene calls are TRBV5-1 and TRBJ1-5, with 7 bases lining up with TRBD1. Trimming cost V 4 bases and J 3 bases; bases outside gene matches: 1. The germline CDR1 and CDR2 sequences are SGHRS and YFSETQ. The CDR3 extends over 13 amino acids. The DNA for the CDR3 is TGCGCCAGCAGCAGGGGGCTCAATCAGCCCCAGCATTTT. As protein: CASSRGLNQPQHF. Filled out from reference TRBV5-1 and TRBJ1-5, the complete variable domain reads KAGVTQTPRYLIKTRGQQVTLSCSPISGHRSVSWYQQTPGQGLQFLFEYFSETQRNKGNFPGRFSGRQFSNSRSEMNVSTLELGDSALYLCASSRGLNQPQHFGDGTRLSIL.

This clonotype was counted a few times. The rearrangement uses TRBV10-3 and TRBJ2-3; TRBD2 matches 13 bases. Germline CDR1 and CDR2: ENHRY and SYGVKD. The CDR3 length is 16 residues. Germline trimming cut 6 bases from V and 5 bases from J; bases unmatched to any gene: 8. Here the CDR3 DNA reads TGTGCCATCAGAGAACTAGCGGGAGGGGTGGAAGATACGCAGTATTTT. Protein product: CAIRELAGGVEDTQYF.

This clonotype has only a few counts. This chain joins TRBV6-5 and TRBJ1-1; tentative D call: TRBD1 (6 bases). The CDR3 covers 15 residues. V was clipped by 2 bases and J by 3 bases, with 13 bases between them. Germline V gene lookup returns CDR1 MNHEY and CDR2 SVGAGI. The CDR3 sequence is CASSYGGRADTEAFF. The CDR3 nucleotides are TGTGCCAGCAGTTACGGGGGCCGGGCGGACACTGAAGCTTTCTTT.

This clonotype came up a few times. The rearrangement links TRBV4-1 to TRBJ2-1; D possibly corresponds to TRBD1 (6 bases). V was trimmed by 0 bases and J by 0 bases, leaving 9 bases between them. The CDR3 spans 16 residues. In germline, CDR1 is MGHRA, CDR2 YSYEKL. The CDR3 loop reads CASSQDVGASYNEQFF. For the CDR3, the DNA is TGCGCCAGCAGCCAAGATGTGGGGGCCTCCTACAATGAGCAGTTCTTC.

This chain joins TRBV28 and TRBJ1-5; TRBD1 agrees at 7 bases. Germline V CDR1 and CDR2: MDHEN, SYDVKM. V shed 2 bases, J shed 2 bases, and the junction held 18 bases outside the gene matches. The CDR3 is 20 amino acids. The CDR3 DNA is TGTGCCAGCAGTTTAGTTGCGGTACAGGGGCCACTGGTTGGCAATCAGCCCCAGCATTTT. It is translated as CASSLVAVQGPLVGNQPQHF.

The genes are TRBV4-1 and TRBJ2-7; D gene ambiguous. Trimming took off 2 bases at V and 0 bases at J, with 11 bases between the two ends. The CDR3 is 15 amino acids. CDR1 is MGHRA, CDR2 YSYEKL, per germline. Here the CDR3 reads CASSQSAPISYEQYF. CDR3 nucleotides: TGCGCCAGCAGCCAATCGGCACCGATCTCCTACGAGCAGTACTTC.

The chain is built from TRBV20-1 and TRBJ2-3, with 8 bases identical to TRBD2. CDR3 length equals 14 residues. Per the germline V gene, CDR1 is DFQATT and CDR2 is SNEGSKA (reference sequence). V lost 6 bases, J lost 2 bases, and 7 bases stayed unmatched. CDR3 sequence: CSAILAAVTDTQYF. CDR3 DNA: TGCAGTGCGATACTAGCGGCCGTCACAGATACGCAGTATTTT.

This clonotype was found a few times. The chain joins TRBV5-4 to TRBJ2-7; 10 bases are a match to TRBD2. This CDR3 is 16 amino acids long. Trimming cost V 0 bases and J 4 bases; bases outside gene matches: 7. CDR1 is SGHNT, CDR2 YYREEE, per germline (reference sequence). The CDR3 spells CASSLGRLAGEYEQYF. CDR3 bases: TGTGCCAGCAGCTTGGGGCGTCTAGCGGGAGAATACGAGCAGTACTTC.

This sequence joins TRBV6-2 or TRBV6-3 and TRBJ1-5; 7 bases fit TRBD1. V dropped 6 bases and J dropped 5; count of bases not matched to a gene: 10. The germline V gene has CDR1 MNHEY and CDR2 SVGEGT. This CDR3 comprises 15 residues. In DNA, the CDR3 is TGTGCCAGCAGGGAAGGGGGCTCTGGCGATCAGCCCCAGCATTTT. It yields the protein CASREGGSGDQPQHF.

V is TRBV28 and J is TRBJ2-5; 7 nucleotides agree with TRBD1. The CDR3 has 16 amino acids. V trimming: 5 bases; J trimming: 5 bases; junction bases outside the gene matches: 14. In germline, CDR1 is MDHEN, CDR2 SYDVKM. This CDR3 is CASSPAGQVARETQYF. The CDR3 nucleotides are TGTGCCAGCAGTCCCGCTGGACAGGTCGCCCGGGAGACCCAGTACTTC.

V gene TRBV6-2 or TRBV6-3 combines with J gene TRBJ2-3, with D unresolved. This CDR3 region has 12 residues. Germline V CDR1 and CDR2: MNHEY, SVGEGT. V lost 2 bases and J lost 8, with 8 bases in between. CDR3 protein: CASSYGMGTQYF. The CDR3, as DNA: TGTGCCAGCAGTTACGGCATGGGTACGCAGTATTTT.